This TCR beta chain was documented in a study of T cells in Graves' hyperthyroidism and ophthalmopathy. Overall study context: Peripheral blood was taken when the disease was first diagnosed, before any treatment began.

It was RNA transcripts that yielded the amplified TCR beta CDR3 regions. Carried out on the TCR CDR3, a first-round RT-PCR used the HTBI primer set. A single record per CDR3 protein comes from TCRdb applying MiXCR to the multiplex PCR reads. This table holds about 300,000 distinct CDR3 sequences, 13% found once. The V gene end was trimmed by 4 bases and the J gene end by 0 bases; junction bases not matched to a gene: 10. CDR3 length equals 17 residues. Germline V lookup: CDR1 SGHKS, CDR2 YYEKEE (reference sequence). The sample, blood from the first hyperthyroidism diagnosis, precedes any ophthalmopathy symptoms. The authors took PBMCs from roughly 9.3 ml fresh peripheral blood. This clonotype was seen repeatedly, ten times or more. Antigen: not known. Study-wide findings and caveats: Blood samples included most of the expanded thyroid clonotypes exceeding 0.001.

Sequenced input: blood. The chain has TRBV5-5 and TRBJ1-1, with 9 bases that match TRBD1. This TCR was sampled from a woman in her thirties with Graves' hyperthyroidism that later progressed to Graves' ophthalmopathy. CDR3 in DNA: TGTGCCAGCAGCGGGGAACAGGGGGCCCGCTTGAACACTGAAGCTTTCTTT. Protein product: CASSGEQGARLNTEAFF.